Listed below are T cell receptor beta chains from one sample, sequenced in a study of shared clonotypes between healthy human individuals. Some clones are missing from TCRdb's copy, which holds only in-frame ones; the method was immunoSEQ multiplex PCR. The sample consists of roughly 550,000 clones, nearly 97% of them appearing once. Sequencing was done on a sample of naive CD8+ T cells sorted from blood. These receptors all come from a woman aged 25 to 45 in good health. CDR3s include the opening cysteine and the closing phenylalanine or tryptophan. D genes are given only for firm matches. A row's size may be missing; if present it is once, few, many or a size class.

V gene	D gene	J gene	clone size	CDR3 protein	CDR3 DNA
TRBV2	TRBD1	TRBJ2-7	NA	CASSGLRDRAEWQYF	TGTGCCAGCAGTGGCCTGAGGGACAGGGCTGAGTGGCAGTACTTC
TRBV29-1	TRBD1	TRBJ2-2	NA	CSARQGEANTGELFF	TGCAGCGCCCGACAGGGGGAAGCGAACACCGGGGAGCTGTTTTTT
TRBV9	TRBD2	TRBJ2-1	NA	CASSKGLADYNEQFF	TGTGCCAGCAGCAAGGGACTAGCGGATTACAATGAGCAGTTCTTC
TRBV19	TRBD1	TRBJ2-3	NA	CASSITFGQGLSDTQYF	TGTGCCAGTAGTATAACCTTTGGACAGGGTTTGTCAGATACGCAGTATTTT
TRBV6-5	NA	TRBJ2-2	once	CASSFLGWVAGELFF	TGTGCCAGCAGCTTCCTCGGCTGGGTGGCCGGGGAGCTGTTTTTT
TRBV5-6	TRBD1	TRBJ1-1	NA	CASRLGQVNTEAFF	TGTGCCAGCAGGCTGGGACAGGTAAACACTGAAGCTTTCTTT
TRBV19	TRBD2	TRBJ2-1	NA	CASSFSLAGSYNEQFF	TGTGCCAGTAGTTTCTCACTAGCGGGATCCTACAATGAGCAGTTCTTC
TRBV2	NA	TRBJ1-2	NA	CASRERGEIGGYTF	TGTGCCAGCAGAGAAAGAGGGGAAATAGGTGGCTACACCTTC
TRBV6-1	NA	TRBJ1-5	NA	CASAAGDYSNQPQHF	TGTGCCAGCGCTGCCGGCGATTATAGCAATCAGCCCCAGCATTTT
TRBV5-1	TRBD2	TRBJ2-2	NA	CASSLEGTSGRGTGELFF	TGCGCCAGCAGCTTGGAGGGGACTAGCGGGAGAGGCACCGGGGAGCTGTTTTTT
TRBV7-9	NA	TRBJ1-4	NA	CASSLPGPEGEKLFF	TGTGCCAGCAGCTTACCGGGACCCGAGGGCGAAAAACTGTTTTTT
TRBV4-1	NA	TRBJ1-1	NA	CASSQIRNTEAFF	TGCGCCAGCAGCCAAATCCGGAACACTGAAGCTTTCTTT
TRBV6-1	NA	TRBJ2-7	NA	CASSEGRIINTYEQYF	TGTGCCAGCAGTGAAGGGCGGATCATTAATACCTACGAGCAGTACTTC
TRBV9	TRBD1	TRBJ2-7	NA	CASSPTGGPSSYEQYF	TGTGCCAGCAGCCCGACAGGGGGTCCCAGCTCCTACGAGCAGTACTTC
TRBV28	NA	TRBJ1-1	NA	CARGGGTEAFF	TGTGCCAGAGGGGGAGGCACTGAAGCTTTCTTT
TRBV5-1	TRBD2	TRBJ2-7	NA	CASSTGTSGRTYEQYF	TGCGCCAGCAGCACCGGGACTAGCGGGAGAACCTACGAGCAGTACTTC
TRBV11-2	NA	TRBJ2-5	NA	CASSSRPDGPKQETQYF	TGTGCCAGCAGCTCCCGACCGGACGGACCGAAACAAGAGACCCAGTACTTC
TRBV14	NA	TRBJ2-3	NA	CASSQVVGVTDTQYF	TGTGCCAGCAGCCAAGTCGTGGGTGTTACAGATACGCAGTATTTT
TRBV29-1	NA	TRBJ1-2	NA	CSVWTRGGYGYTF	TGCAGCGTCTGGACTCGGGGGGGATATGGCTACACCTTC
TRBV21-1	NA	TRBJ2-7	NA	CASSKRGRGRRYEQYF	TGTGCCAGCAGCAAAAGGGGCAGGGGCCGACGCTACGAGCAGTACTTC
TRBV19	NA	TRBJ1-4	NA	CASSAPYWDGLRTNEKLFF	TGTGCCAGTAGTGCTCCCTATTGGGACGGCCTTCGAACTAATGAAAAACTGTTTTTT
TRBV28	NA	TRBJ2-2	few	CASSLGGNTGELFF	TGTGCCAGCAGTTTGGGCGGAAACACCGGGGAGCTGTTTTTT
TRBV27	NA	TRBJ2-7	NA	CASSFGTDYYEQYF	TGTGCCAGCAGTTTTGGGACGGACTACTACGAGCAGTACTTC
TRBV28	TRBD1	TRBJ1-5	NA	CASSQTTGVNQPQHF	TGTGCCAGCAGCCAAACGACAGGGGTTAATCAGCCCCAGCATTTT
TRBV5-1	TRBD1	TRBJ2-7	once	CASSSWTGASYEQYF	TGCGCCAGCAGCTCCTGGACAGGAGCCTCCTACGAGCAGTACTTC
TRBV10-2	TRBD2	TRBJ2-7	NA	CASSESAGASYEQYF	TGCGCCAGCAGTGAGTCCGCGGGAGCATCCTACGAGCAGTACTTC
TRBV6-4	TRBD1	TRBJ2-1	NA	CASSEEQGPPYNEQFF	TGTGCCAGCAGCGAAGAACAGGGGCCACCTTACAATGAGCAGTTCTTC
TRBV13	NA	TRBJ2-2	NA	CASSLLLTGELFF	TGTGCCAGCAGCTTACTTTTGACCGGGGAGCTGTTTTTT
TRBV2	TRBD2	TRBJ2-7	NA	CASSEDTSGSSEQYF	TGTGCCAGCAGTGAAGATACTAGCGGGAGTAGCGAGCAGTACTTC
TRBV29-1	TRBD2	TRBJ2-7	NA	CSVVPGGAYEQYF	TGCAGCGTTGTTCCGGGAGGGGCCTACGAGCAGTACTTC
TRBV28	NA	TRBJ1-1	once	CASSLWSRFDEAFF	TGTGCCAGCAGTTTATGGAGCAGGTTTGACGAAGCTTTCTTT
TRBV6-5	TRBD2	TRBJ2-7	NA	CASSRTRSSEQYF	TGTGCCAGCAGTAGGACTAGATCTTCCGAGCAGTACTTC
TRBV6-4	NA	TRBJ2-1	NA	CASSESWANEQFF	TGTGCCAGCAGCGAATCGTGGGCAAATGAGCAGTTCTTC
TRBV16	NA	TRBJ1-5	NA	CASSPTRILDQPQHF	TGTGCCAGCAGCCCGACTAGGATCCTAGATCAGCCCCAGCATTTT
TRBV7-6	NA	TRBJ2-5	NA	CASSLEAQGSEQETQYF	TGTGCCAGCAGCTTAGAGGCCCAGGGCAGCGAACAAGAGACCCAGTACTTC
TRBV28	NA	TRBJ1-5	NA	CASSLPPDTYSNQPQHF	TGTGCCAGCAGTCTCCCCCCGGACACTTATAGCAATCAGCCCCAGCATTTT
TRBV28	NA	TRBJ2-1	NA	CASSFDGETSYNEQFF	TGTGCCAGCAGTTTCGACGGCGAGACTAGTTACAATGAGCAGTTCTTC
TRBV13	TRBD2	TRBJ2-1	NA	CASSPGLAGGYEQFF	TGTGCCAGCAGCCCGGGACTAGCGGGAGGCTATGAGCAGTTCTTC
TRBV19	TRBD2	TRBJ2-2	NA	CASSPGLADNPGELFF	TGTGCCAGTAGTCCCGGACTAGCAGACAATCCCGGGGAGCTGTTTTTT
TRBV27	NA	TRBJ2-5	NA	CASSADLGEQYF	TGTGCCAGCAGTGCGGACTTGGGGGAGCAGTACTTC
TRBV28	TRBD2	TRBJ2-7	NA	CASSAGLAGAEQYF	TGTGCCAGCAGCGCCGGACTAGCGGGAGCCGAGCAGTACTTC
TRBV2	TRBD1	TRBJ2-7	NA	CASPRAGGNDLSEQYF	TGTGCCAGCCCCAGAGCAGGGGGCAACGACCTAAGCGAGCAGTACTTC
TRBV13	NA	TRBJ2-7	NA	CASSLTNYEQYF	TGTGCCAGCAGCTTGACTAACTACGAGCAGTACTTC
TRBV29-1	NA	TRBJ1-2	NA	CSVVWGEVGYTF	TGCAGCGTTGTTTGGGGGGAGGTTGGCTACACCTTC
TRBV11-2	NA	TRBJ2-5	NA	CASSLAGGDWETQYF	TGTGCCAGCAGCTTAGCCGGGGGCGACTGGGAGACCCAGTACTTC
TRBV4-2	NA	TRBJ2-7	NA	CASSQSHAYEQYF	TGTGCCAGCAGCCAAAGTCACGCATACGAGCAGTACTTC
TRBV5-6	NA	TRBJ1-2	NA	CASSSGHIVGYTF	TGTGCCAGCAGCTCGGGACATATAGTTGGCTACACCTTC
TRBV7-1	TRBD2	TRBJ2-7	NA	CASSLGGIAGDYEQYF	TGTGCCAGCAGCTTGGGTGGAATAGCGGGGGACTACGAGCAGTACTTC
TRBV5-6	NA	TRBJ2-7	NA	CASTWGTPESYEQYF	TGTGCCAGCACCTGGGGGACTCCAGAGTCCTACGAGCAGTACTTC
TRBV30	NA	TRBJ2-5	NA	CAWSASGQETQYF	TGTGCCTGGAGTGCCTCGGGTCAAGAGACCCAGTACTTC